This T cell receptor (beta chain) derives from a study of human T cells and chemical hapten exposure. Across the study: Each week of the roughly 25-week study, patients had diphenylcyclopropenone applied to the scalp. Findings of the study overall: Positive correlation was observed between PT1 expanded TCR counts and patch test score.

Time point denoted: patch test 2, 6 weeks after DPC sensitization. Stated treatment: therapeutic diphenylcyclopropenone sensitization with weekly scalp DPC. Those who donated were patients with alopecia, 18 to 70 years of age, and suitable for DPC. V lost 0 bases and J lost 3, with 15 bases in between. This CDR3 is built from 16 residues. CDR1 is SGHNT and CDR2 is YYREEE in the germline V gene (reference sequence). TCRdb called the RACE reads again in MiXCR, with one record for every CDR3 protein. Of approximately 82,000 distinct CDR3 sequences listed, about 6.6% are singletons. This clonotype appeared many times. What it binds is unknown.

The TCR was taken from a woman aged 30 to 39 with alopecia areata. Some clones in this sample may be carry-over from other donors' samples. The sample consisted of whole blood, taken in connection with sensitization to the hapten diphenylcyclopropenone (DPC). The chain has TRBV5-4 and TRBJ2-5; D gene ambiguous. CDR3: CASSLALSSREETQYF. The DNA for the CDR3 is TGTGCCAGCAGCTTGGCATTATCGAGTCGAGAAGAGACCCAGTACTTC. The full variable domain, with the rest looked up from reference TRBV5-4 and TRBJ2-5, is ETGVTQSPTHLIKTRGQQVTLRCSSQSGHNTVSWYQQALGQGPQFIFQYYREEENGRGNFPPRFSGLQFPNYSSELNVNALELDDSALYLCASSLALSSREETQYFGPGTRLLVL.